A single sample gave rise to the 13 T cell receptor beta chains below, sequenced in a study of tumor-infiltrating lymphocytes in primary liver carcinoma. From 500 ng of total RNA, TCR beta-specific cDNA was reverse-transcribed using a constant-region primer. Researchers made the TCR beta libraries by running three nested multiplex PCR rounds with slightly modified ARM-PCR. Primers for the first two PCR rounds were TRBV1-TRBV30 forward primers and a C-beta reverse primer (approximately 10 cycles per round). TCRdb independently ran MiXCR on the multiplex PCR reads; one entry per CDR3 protein. The sample includes around 330,000 distinct CDR3 sequences, 55% to 65% of them seen just once. Researchers drew blood RNA from unsorted whole blood and extracted germline DNA as well. Sequencing was done on a sample of peripheral blood. The receptors originated from a man between 35 and 55 years old with primary liver carcinoma and hepatitis B virus infection.

With respect to this clonotype: A much larger clonotype is one base distant, so this may be a read error. The chain has TRBV4-1 and TRBJ1-1; no reliable D call. Trimming shortened V by 1 base and J by 8 bases, and 8 bases separated the two germline ends. Germline V lookup: CDR1 MGHRA, CDR2 YSYEKL. The CDR3 has 12 residues. CDR3 DNA sequence: TGCGCCAGCAGCCAAGGACTTGGAGAAGCTTTCTTT. Its protein is CASSQGLGEAFF.

The chain has TRBV5-5 and TRBJ1-1; possible D gene TRBD1, 5 bases. The CDR3 consists of 16 residues. V was trimmed by 0 bases and J by 0 bases, leaving 12 bases between them. From germline, CDR1 is SGHKS and CDR2 YYEKEE (reference sequence). The CDR3 sequence is CASSLGQTTMNTEAFF. CDR3 coding DNA: TGTGCCAGCAGCTTGGGACAGACAACCATGAACACTGAAGCTTTCTTT.

On this clonotype: One base away lies a much larger clone, so this may be a sequencing read error. As DNA, the CDR3 is TGCGGCGTACGAGTAGACACTTGGGGCTACGAGCAGTACTTC. As protein: CGVRVDTWGYEQYF. The J gene is TRBJ2-7, the V gene TRBV29-1; unclear D gene. This CDR3 has 14 residues. Germline CDR1 reads SQVTM; CDR2 reads ANQGSEA.

V and J are TRBV14 and TRBJ2-6; 7 bases are shared with TRBD1. Germline V gives CDR1 SGHDN, CDR2 FVKESK. The CDR3 contains 18 residues. The junction had 13 bases not matched to a gene; V was cut back by 8 bases and J by 0 bases. This chain's CDR3 is CASGSTTGVGSGANVLTF. CDR3 bases: TGTGCCAGCGGCTCTACAACAGGGGTTGGCTCTGGGGCCAACGTCCTGACTTTC.

Comments on this clonotype: Possible read error: a much larger clone is one base away. The rearrangement links TRBV12-3 or TRBV12-4 to TRBJ2-2, with D perhaps given as TRBD1 or TRBD2 (5 bases each). The CDR3 is 14 amino acids. V was clipped by 5 bases and J by 7 bases, with 14 bases between them. Here the CDR3 DNA reads TGTGCCAGCAGTCCGGGACCACCCATCGGGGAGCTGTTTTTT. Translating gives CASSPGPPIGELFF.

Details on this clonotype: The junction and the germline gene differ at one end; a read error may be behind it. The chain is built from TRBV7-8 and TRBJ2-5; D might be TRBD1 or TRBD2, each matching 6 bases. The V gene's germline CDR1 is SGHVS and CDR2 FQNEAQ. The CDR3 spans 13 residues. CDR3 sequence (DNA): TGTGCCGGCAGGTTAGAGGAGGGGGGGACCCAGTACTTC. This codes for CAGRLEEGGTQYF.

This chain joins TRBV20-1 and TRBJ2-3, with D maybe TRBD2 (5 bases). Germline V gene data show CDR1 as DFQATT and CDR2 as SNEGSKA (reference sequence). There are 14 residues in the CDR3. V shed 5 bases and J shed 1 base, with 13 bases lying between them. In DNA form, the CDR3 reads TGCAGTGCTTGGAACAGACTACGCACAGATACGCAGTATTTT. It is translated as CSAWNRLRTDTQYF.

The J gene is TRBJ2-4, the V gene TRBV11-2, with TRBD1 as a possible D gene (5 bases). Germline V gives CDR1 SGHAT, CDR2 FQNNGV. The CDR3 has 16 residues. Between the trimmed V and J ends, which lost 4 bases and 0 bases, there was a span of 13 bases. For the CDR3, the DNA is TGTGCCAGCAGCTCAGGGCAGGTACTAGCCAAAAACATTCAGTACTTC. This translates into CASSSGQVLAKNIQYF.

J is TRBJ1-4 and V is TRBV24-1; D not resolved. The CDR3 is made up of 14 amino acids. The germline CDR1 and CDR2 sequences are KGHDR and SFDVKD. V lost 3 bases to trimming and J lost 5 bases, with 9 bases between them. CDR3 coding DNA: TGTGCCACCAGTGATCCCCCCCCGAATGAAAAACTGTTTTTT. It codes for CATSDPPPNEKLFF.

This clonotype was seen ten or more times. The chain combines TRBV7-8 with TRBJ1-5; D unclear. V was trimmed by 2 bases and J by 7 bases, leaving 9 bases between them. From germline, CDR1 is SGHVS and CDR2 FQNEAQ. The CDR3 has 13 amino acids. CDR3 bases: TGTGCCAGCAGCTTAAACTTTCGACAGCCCCAGCATTTT. Protein sequence: CASSLNFRQPQHF.

Concerning this clonotype: One end of the junction fails to match germline, which may point to a read error. The CDR3: CASRQVRGGITGELFF. CDR3 sequence (DNA): TGCGCCAGCAGGCAAGTCCGGGGAGGGATCACCGGGGAGCTGTTTTTT. V gene TRBV4-3 combines with J gene TRBJ2-2; the match to TRBD2 covers 7 bases. In germline, CDR1 is LGHNA, CDR2 YSLEER. The CDR3 runs to 16 residues.

In its sample, this clonotype was seen once. The chain employs TRBV28 and TRBJ1-5, with D tentatively TRBD1 (5 bases). The CDR3 sequence is 16 residues long. The V gene's germline CDR1 is MDHEN and CDR2 SYDVKM. Trimming left V 6 bases short and J 6 bases short, with 21 bases between. This chain's CDR3 is CASSHPRARVGQPQHF. In DNA, the CDR3 is TGTGCCAGCAGCCATCCCCGGGCCAGGGTAGGTCAGCCCCAGCATTTT.

This clonotype was counted between two and nine times. The chain has TRBV12-3 or TRBV12-4 and TRBJ2-1, with a weak D call TRBD2 (6 bases). CDR3 length equals 13 residues. Trimming cost V 2 bases and J 9 bases, with 11 bases left between them. Here the CDR3 DNA reads TGTGCCAGCAGTTTAAAGGAGGGATCTGAGCAGTTCTTC. This sequence encodes CASSLKEGSEQFF.